This TCR beta chain comes out of a study of cytomegalovirus exposure and HLA in healthy donors. This PCR relied on a set of 60 Vbeta primers and 13 Jbeta primers. Clones were sequenced by immunoSEQ multiplex PCR, and TCRdb holds only the in-frame ones, with some missing. The sample yields 80,000 or so clones, over 70% seen once. This TCR derives from a woman aged 40 to 50 in good health and CMV-seronegative. Sequences were obtained from PBMCs.

CDR3: CASARQGASPYEQYF. CDR3 DNA sequence: TGTGCCAGCGCCCGACAGGGGGCGTCCCCCTACGAGCAGTACTTC. This rearrangement joins TRBV27 to TRBJ2-7; 10 bases are shared with TRBD1. The CDR3 is 15 residues long. From germline, CDR1 is MNHEY and CDR2 SMNVEV (reference sequence). The V segment lost 8 bases and the J segment 2 bases; nucleotides outside the gene matches: 9.